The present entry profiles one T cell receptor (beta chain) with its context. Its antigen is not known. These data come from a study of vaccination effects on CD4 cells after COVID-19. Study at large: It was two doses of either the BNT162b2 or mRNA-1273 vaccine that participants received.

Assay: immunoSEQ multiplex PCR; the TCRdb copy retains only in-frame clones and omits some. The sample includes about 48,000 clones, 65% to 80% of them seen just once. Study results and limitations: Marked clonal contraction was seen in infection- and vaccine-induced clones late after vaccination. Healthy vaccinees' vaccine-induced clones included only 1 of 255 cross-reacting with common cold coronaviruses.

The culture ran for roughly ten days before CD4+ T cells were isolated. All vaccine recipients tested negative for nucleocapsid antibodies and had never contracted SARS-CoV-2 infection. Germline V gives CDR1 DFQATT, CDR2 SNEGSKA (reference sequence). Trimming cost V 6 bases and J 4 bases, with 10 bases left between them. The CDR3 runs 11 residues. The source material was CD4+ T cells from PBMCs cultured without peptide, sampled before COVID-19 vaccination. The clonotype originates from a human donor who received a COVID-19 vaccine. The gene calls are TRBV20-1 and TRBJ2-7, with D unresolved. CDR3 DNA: TGCAGTGCCACTCCCAGATACGAGCAGTACTTC. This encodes CSATPRYEQYF.